Reported below is one T cell receptor (beta chain). This sample is part of a study of technical replicates of blood from several donors. Repertoires were generated with immunoSEQ multiplex PCR, while TCRdb's copy carries only in-frame clones and drops some. The data hold around 97,000 clones, with 95% to 96% observed a single time. Germline-derived CDR1 and CDR2 are GTSNPN and SVGIG (reference sequence). V lost 5 bases and J lost 7, with 13 bases in between. CDR3 length equals 12 residues. The sample taken for sequencing was T cells isolated from PBMCs. The V gene is TRBV30, the J gene TRBJ2-3; D remains unclear. The sequence was obtained from a human donor in good health. CDR3 coding DNA: TGTGCCTGGCTCGTCTCAGATTATACGCAGTATTTT. This gives the protein CAWLVSDYTQYF.